This entry is about one TCR beta chain. The CDR3 has 12 amino acids. The V and J ends lost 5 bases and 8 bases respectively, with 12 bases between them. Germline V gene sequence: CDR1 PRHDT, CDR2 FYEKMQ (reference sequence). This specimen comes from a study of T cell repertoires in cytomegalovirus infection. Background on the study: Evidence of both CMV infection and a matching HLA type came from public TCR beta signatures.

One entry per CDR3 protein results from TCRdb running MiXCR on the reads. The sample yields some 700,000 distinct CDR3 sequences, 35% seen once. The gene calls are TRBV13 and TRBJ1-2; D gene unclear. This sequence originates from a human donor in good health (CMV status not recorded). Some clones in this sample may be carry-over from other donors' samples. Input material: PBMCs. The CDR3 reads CASSATTQGYTF. The CDR3 bases are TGTGCCAGCAGCGCCACTACGCAGGGCTACACCTTC.